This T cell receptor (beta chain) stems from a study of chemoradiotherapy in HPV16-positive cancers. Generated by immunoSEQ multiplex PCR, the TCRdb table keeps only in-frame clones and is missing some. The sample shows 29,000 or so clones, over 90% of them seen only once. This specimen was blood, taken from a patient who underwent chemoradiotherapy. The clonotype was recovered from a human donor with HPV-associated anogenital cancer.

CDR3 residues: CASSYGDRANTEAFF. CDR3 bases: TGTGCCAGCAGTTACGGGGACAGGGCGAACACTGAAGCTTTCTTT. This chain links TRBV6-5 with TRBJ1-1; TRBD1 agrees at 9 bases. There are 15 residues in the CDR3. Germline CDR1 is MNHEY and CDR2 is SVGAGI. After removal of 2 bases from V and 1 base from J, the junction contained 2 bases not matched to a gene.